One sample yielded the 14 T cell receptor beta chains listed below, sequenced in a study of CD8 T cells in Susac syndrome. RNA amounts of roughly 0.5 to 1 ug underwent reverse transcription with random hexamers. TCRdb re-derived calls from the immunoSEQ multiplex PCR reads in MiXCR, one entry per CDR3 protein. The profile shows 100,000 or so distinct CDR3 sequences, around nine tenths of them singletons. What was sequenced was CD4+ T cells from PBMCs. The receptor source for this set is a human donor in good health.

This clonotype occurred once. The genes are TRBV3-1 and TRBJ2-7; D is possibly TRBD1 or TRBD2 (6 bases each). The CDR3 spans 11 residues. Germline V gene sequence: CDR1 LGHDT, CDR2 YNNKEL (reference sequence). Trimming removed 8 bases from V and 6 bases from J, with 11 bases in between. CDR3 coding DNA: TGTGCCAGCCGAGAGGGGGGCGAGCAGTACTTC. As protein: CASREGGEQYF.

The rearrangement uses TRBV6-5 and TRBJ1-2; D uncertain. V was trimmed by 10 bases and J by 4 bases, leaving 10 bases between them. Germline CDR1 reads MNHEY; CDR2 reads SVGAGI. The CDR3 is 11 amino acids. The CDR3 reads CAIADGYGYTF. In DNA, the CDR3 is TGTGCCATCGCGGACGGCTATGGCTACACCTTC.

The chain links TRBV25-1 to TRBJ2-7; TRBD1 might be the D (5 bases). V lost 5 bases to trimming and J lost 3 bases, with 8 bases between them. Germline CDR1 reads MGHDK; CDR2 reads SYGVNS. The CDR3 is 12 residues long. The CDR3 nucleotides are TGTGCCAGCAGTCCCAGGGTCTACGAGCAGTACTTC. Translation gives CASSPRVYEQYF.

The V call is TRBV28, the J call TRBJ1-1; 9 bases agree with TRBD1. J was trimmed by 1 base and V by 3 bases; bases with no gene match: 9. Germline V gene sequence: CDR1 MDHEN, CDR2 SYDVKM. The CDR3 has 17 residues. The CDR3 here is CASSFSYRGQENTEAFF. The CDR3, as DNA: TGTGCCAGCAGTTTCTCTTACAGGGGGCAGGAGAACACTGAAGCTTTCTTT.

The V gene is TRBV19, the J gene TRBJ1-1, with D perhaps TRBD1 (5 bases). CDR3 size: 15 residues. Germline CDR1 reads LNHDA; CDR2 reads SQIVND (reference sequence). With 1 base removed from V and 3 bases from J, the gap between germline ends came to 12 bases. The CDR3: CASSIVQGIYTEAFF. The CDR3 nucleotides are TGTGCCAGTAGTATAGTTCAGGGAATCTACACTGAAGCTTTCTTT.

V usage is TRBV12-5 and J usage is TRBJ1-2; D is undetermined. The germline V and J ends were trimmed by 6 bases and 6 bases, with 17 bases remaining between them. Germline values: CDR1 LGHNT, CDR2 FRNRAP. This CDR3 has 14 residues. The CDR3 DNA is TGTGCTAGTGGGCGGACGCAGACTTTCGATGGCTACACCTTC. Its protein is CASGRTQTFDGYTF.

The J gene is TRBJ2-1, the V gene TRBV5-4; 7 nucleotides align to TRBD2. Trimming at V came to 9 bases and at J to 8 bases, leaving 11 bases not matched to a gene. The CDR3 consists of 13 residues. The germline CDR1 and CDR2 sequences are SGHNT and YYREEE (reference sequence). CDR3 sequence (DNA): TGTGCCATCCCAAAAAGCGGGGCCGATGAGCAGTTCTTC. Translated, it gives CAIPKSGADEQFF.

The chain couples TRBV27 to TRBJ1-1; perhaps TRBD1 as D (5 bases). The V end lost 8 bases, the J end lost 10 bases, and 17 bases lay between the germline ends. There are 12 residues in the CDR3. Germline V gene lookup returns CDR1 MNHEY and CDR2 SMNVEV (reference sequence). CDR3 DNA sequence: TGTGCCAGCGAAAACCTCGGGGGTCCAGCTTTCTTT. Its protein product is CASENLGGPAFF.

The chain uses TRBV7-3 and TRBJ2-3; TRBD1 is a possible D gene (5 bases). The V gene's germline CDR1 is SGHTA and CDR2 FQGTGA. The CDR3 covers 14 residues. V lost 2 bases and J lost 2, with 8 bases in between. The DNA for the CDR3 is TGTGCCAGCAGCTTAGACAGCTTCACAGATACGCAGTATTTT. Translated: CASSLDSFTDTQYF.

The V and J genes are TRBV7-2 and TRBJ2-1; 7 bases match TRBD2. Per germline, CDR1 SGHTA and CDR2 FQGNSA. This CDR3 region has 15 residues. The trim removed 4 bases at V and 6 bases at J, leaving 9 bases unmatched. The CDR3 DNA sequence: TGTGCCAGCAGCTATCCGGGACTACGGTCCAATGAGCAGTTCTTC. Amino acids: CASSYPGLRSNEQFF.

This clonotype appeared a single time. The chain couples TRBV6-2 or TRBV6-3 to TRBJ2-5; D is unresolved. Trimming left V 5 bases short and J 5 bases short, with 12 bases between. This CDR3 has 13 amino acids. CDR1 is MNHEY and CDR2 is SVGEGT in the germline V gene. This CDR3 reads CASSPDLSETQYF. The CDR3 DNA reads TGTGCCAGCAGTCCAGACCTTTCGGAGACCCAGTACTTC.

V is TRBV7-9 and J is TRBJ2-1; 7 bases are shared with TRBD1. CDR1 and CDR2 (germline): SEHNR, FQNEAQ (reference sequence). The CDR3 is made up of 13 amino acids. V lost 2 bases and J lost 8; bases outside the gene matches: 3. The CDR3 is CASSLIGTDEQFF. The CDR3 DNA reads as TGTGCCAGCAGCTTAATCGGGACAGATGAGCAGTTCTTC.

The chain uses TRBV2 and TRBJ2-1, with TRBD1 matching over 8 bases. This CDR3 comprises 15 residues. In germline, CDR1 is SNHLY, CDR2 FYNNEI. After removal of 7 bases from V and 4 bases from J, the junction contained 9 bases not matched to a gene. In nucleotides, the CDR3 is TGTGCCAGCACCCTAAGACAGGGGCAATACAATGAGCAGTTCTTC. Protein: CASTLRQGQYNEQFF. Supplemented by reference TRBV2 and TRBJ2-1, the full variable domain reads EPEVTQTPSHQVTQMGQEVILRCVPISNHLYFYWYRQILGQKVEFLVSFYNNEISEKSEIFDDQFSVERPDGSNFTLKIRSTKLEDSAMYFCASTLRQGQYNEQFFGPGTRLTVL.

CDR3 in amino acids: CSARVVWPGYTF. The CDR3 DNA sequence: TGCAGTGCTAGGGTCGTGTGGCCTGGCTACACCTTC. The V call is TRBV20-1, the J call TRBJ1-2; D is ambiguous. Trimming shortened V by 3 bases and J by 7 bases, and 12 bases separated the two germline ends. Germline V gene sequence: CDR1 DFQATT, CDR2 SNEGSKA (reference sequence). The CDR3 sequence is 12 residues long.